The sequence of this T cell receptor (beta chain) was determined in a study of shared clonotypes between healthy human individuals. Terminally differentiated effector memory CD45RA+ cells were excluded by CCR7 positive selection of CD45RO-negative cells. This table comes from immunoSEQ multiplex PCR, and its TCRdb copy is limited to in-frame clones, with some not included. The table has around 2,000,000 clones, about 95% seen once. The germline V gene encodes CDR1 SGDLS and CDR2 YYNGEE. The CDR3 length is 15 residues. J was trimmed by 8 bases and V by 2 bases; bases with no gene match: 8. The receptor's source is a young man in good health. The sample consisted of naive CD8+ T cells sorted from blood. The V call is TRBV9, the J call TRBJ2-1, with 9 bases fitting TRBD2. CDR3 protein: CASSVSGSALDEQFF. In DNA, the CDR3 is TGTGCCAGCAGCGTTAGCGGGAGTGCGTTAGATGAGCAGTTCTTC.